The 26 T cell receptor beta chains below all came from one sample that was sequenced in a study of T-cell reconstitution after alpha-beta-depleted transplantation in children. Using unique molecular identifiers, the investigators prepared the TCRbeta library. Each CDR3 protein is one row after TCRdb ran MiXCR on the PCR reads. The sample shows roughly 670,000 distinct CDR3 sequences, around 14% of them seen only once. The material sequenced was PBMCs, taken before TCRalphabeta/CD19-depleted stem cell transplant. All receptors come from a girl aged 2 to 10 with congenital amegakaryocytic thrombocytopenia, due to receive a stem cell transplant.

This clonotype appeared many times. The J gene is TRBJ2-3, the V gene TRBV20-1; 8 nucleotides align to TRBD2. J gave up 1 base and V 4 bases, and 7 bases lay outside the gene matches. Germline V gene sequence: CDR1 DFQATT, CDR2 SNEGSKA (reference sequence). CDR3 length: 15 amino acids. CDR3 DNA sequence: TGCAGTGCTACCCTCCGGGAGGGGGGCACAGATACGCAGTATTTT. It yields the protein CSATLREGGTDTQYF.

The chain employs TRBV10-3 and TRBJ2-7, with D possibly matching TRBD1 (5 bases). This CDR3 comprises 13 residues. V lost 7 bases and J 0 bases, leaving 10 bases between the germline ends. CDR1 and CDR2 (germline): ENHRY, SYGVKD. CDR3 protein: CAIKGVSSYEQYF. The CDR3 nucleotides are TGTGCCATCAAAGGGGTCTCCTCCTACGAGCAGTACTTC.

There are many counts of this clonotype. V gene TRBV20-1 combines with J gene TRBJ1-4; tentatively, D is TRBD1 (6 bases). The germline V gene encodes CDR1 DFQATT and CDR2 SNEGSKA (reference sequence). V lost 3 bases and J lost 7, with 15 bases in between. The CDR3 contains 14 residues. The CDR3 DNA follows: TGCAGTGCTAGCGCGCCGGGAGGGGGTGAAAAACTGTTTTTT. Translation gives CSASAPGGGEKLFF.

This clonotype was seen many times. The chain joins TRBV20-1 to TRBJ2-3; no firm D call. Trimming took 0 bases from V and 0 from J, leaving 10 bases between them. The CDR3 contains 15 residues. Germline CDR1 and CDR2: DFQATT and SNEGSKA (reference sequence). CDR3 amino acids: CSARDASASTDTQYF. The DNA for the CDR3 is TGCAGTGCTAGAGATGCCAGCGCTAGCACAGATACGCAGTATTTT.

V and J are TRBV20-1 and TRBJ1-1; D remains unclear. This CDR3 is built from 12 residues. CDR1 is DFQATT and CDR2 is SNEGSKA in the germline V gene (reference sequence). CDR3 residues: CRTEGETSEAFF. In DNA form, the CDR3 reads TGCAGAACGGAGGGCGAAACTTCTGAAGCTTTCTTT.

This clonotype has a single count. This may come from a read error, since a much larger clone is one base off. This CDR3 is CRARGVTGADTQYF. The DNA for the CDR3 is TGCAGAGCTAGAGGCGTGACAGGGGCAGATACGCAGTATTTT. The chain joins TRBV20-1 to TRBJ2-3; 8 bases are shared with TRBD1. The V gene's germline CDR1 is DFQATT and CDR2 SNEGSKA (reference sequence). The CDR3 spans 14 residues.

The J gene is TRBJ2-7, the V gene TRBV4-2; D not certain. Trimming left V 0 bases short and J 4 bases short, with 19 bases between. Germline V gene sequence: CDR1 LGHNA, CDR2 YNFKEQ. The CDR3 consists of 17 residues. The CDR3 sequence: CASSQDTPTSSWYEQYF. CDR3 DNA: TGTGCCAGCAGCCAAGATACCCCAACCTCGTCTTGGTACGAGCAGTACTTC.

The table lists this clonotype with many counts. V and J are TRBV7-3 and TRBJ2-5, with 9 bases identical to TRBD2. There are 16 residues in the CDR3. Germline CDR1 reads SGHTA; CDR2 reads FQGTGA. V was pared by 1 base and J by 5 bases, with 8 bases of the junction left unmatched. The CDR3 DNA reads as TGTGCCAGCAGCTTAAAGGGTTACGGACTAGCGGAGACCCAGTACTTC. This translates into CASSLKGYGLAETQYF.

This clonotype was recorded many times. The V call is TRBV20-1, the J call TRBJ2-1; weak D call: TRBD2 (6 bases). Per germline, CDR1 DFQATT and CDR2 SNEGSKA (reference sequence). The CDR3 has 12 amino acids. Trimming took off 4 bases at V and 6 bases at J, with 10 bases between the two ends. The CDR3 DNA sequence: TGCAGTGCTATACGGGAGACCAATGAGCAGTTCTTC. This sequence encodes CSAIRETNEQFF.

This clonotype has a count of ten or more. The chain uses TRBV24-1 and TRBJ2-3, with 11 positions matching TRBD2. Unmatched junction bases numbered 5, after V lost 2 bases and J lost 2 bases. The CDR3 is 17 residues long. CDR1 and CDR2 (germline): KGHDR, SFDVKD. CDR3 protein: CATSDSGLADNTDTQYF. The CDR3 DNA reads TGTGCCACCAGTGATTCGGGACTAGCGGATAACACAGATACGCAGTATTTT.

There are a few counts of this clonotype. The rearrangement links TRBV5-1 to TRBJ1-2, with a tentative D call TRBD1 (5 bases). Trimming stripped 5 bases from V and 5 bases from J, with 13 bases between. CDR3 length: 13 amino acids. Germline-derived CDR1 and CDR2 are SGHRS and YFSETQ. CDR3 sequence (DNA): TGCGCCAGCAGTCATGACAGATCATATGGCTACACCTTC. It translates to CASSHDRSYGYTF.

This clonotype was observed a few times. The chain joins TRBV7-9 to TRBJ1-2; TRBD1 might be the D (5 bases). This CDR3 has 12 amino acids. Germline V gene sequence: CDR1 SEHNR, CDR2 FQNEAQ (reference sequence). The ends were cut back, 8 bases at V and 5 bases at J, with 12 bases in the middle. The CDR3: CASQSGGYGYTF. The CDR3 nucleotides read TGTGCCAGCCAGAGCGGGGGGTATGGCTACACCTTC.

A few counts support this clonotype. The chain couples TRBV6-1 to TRBJ2-3; TRBD2 matches 8 bases. This CDR3 is 16 amino acids long. Germline V gene data show CDR1 as MNHNS and CDR2 as SASEGT. V lost 6 bases, J lost 5 bases, and 13 bases stayed unmatched. The CDR3 region has the DNA TGTGCCAGCAGGCGCGGAGCGGGAGTAGGTATAGATACGCAGTATTTT. Residues: CASRRGAGVGIDTQYF.

The chain links TRBV11-2 to TRBJ2-2, with TRBD1 matching 9 bases. Trimming removed 6 bases from V and 6 bases from J; junction bases left unmatched: 5. Per the germline V gene, CDR1 is SGHAT and CDR2 is FQNNGV. There are 14 residues in the CDR3. The CDR3 loop reads CASRNTGGPGELFF. The CDR3 nucleotides read TGTGCCAGCAGAAATACAGGGGGCCCCGGGGAGCTGTTTTTT.

This chain connects TRBV7-2 to TRBJ2-7, with D possibly matching TRBD2 (5 bases). Between the trimmed V and J ends, which lost 4 bases and 0 bases, there was a span of 13 bases. CDR3 length: 15 residues. The germline V gene has CDR1 SGHTA and CDR2 FQGNSA. DNA of the CDR3: TGTGCCAGCAGCTCCACGACGGGAAGCTCCTACGAGCAGTACTTC. Translation gives CASSSTTGSSYEQYF.

This chain connects TRBV7-9 to TRBJ2-1, with a tentative D call TRBD2 (6 bases). Germline-derived CDR1 and CDR2 are SEHNR and FQNEAQ (reference sequence). The CDR3 length is 14 residues. Trimming stripped 5 bases from V and 7 bases from J, with 15 bases between. The CDR3 is CASSPPAEGNEQFF. The CDR3 DNA is TGTGCCAGCAGCCCCCCAGCGGAGGGGAATGAGCAGTTCTTC.

The table lists this clonotype with many counts. The chain employs TRBV5-5 and TRBJ1-1; D not resolved. The germline CDR1 and CDR2 sequences are SGHKS and YYEKEE (reference sequence). Trimming cost V 4 bases and J 1 base, with 17 bases left between them. The CDR3 is 16 amino acids. CDR3 sequence (DNA): TGTGCCAGCAGCCCCGGGATTTTATCCAGGAACACTGAAGCTTTCTTT. Protein product: CASSPGILSRNTEAFF.

The CDR3: CASSTQLAGGTDTQYF. CDR3 DNA: TGCGCCAGCAGCACACAACTAGCGGGGGGCACAGATACGCAGTATTTT. The chain carries TRBV4-1 and TRBJ2-3, with TRBD2 matching 11 bases. J gave up 1 base and V 5 bases, and 5 bases lay outside the gene matches. Germline V CDR1 and CDR2: MGHRA, YSYEKL. CDR3 size: 16 residues.

A few counts support this clonotype. The chain recombines TRBV7-6 with TRBJ2-1; 7 positions match TRBD2. CDR1 is SGHVS and CDR2 is FNYEAQ in the germline V gene. CDR3 length: 14 amino acids. With V trimmed by 4 bases and J by 9 bases, 9 bases remained unmatched. CDR3 protein: CASSYSTSWAEQFF. The DNA of the CDR3 is TGTGCCAGCAGCTACTCGACTAGCTGGGCTGAGCAGTTCTTC.

This rearrangement joins TRBV20-1 to TRBJ2-1, with TRBD2 identical over 8 bases. This CDR3 has 13 residues. Germline V CDR1 and CDR2: DFQATT, SNEGSKA (reference sequence). CDR3: CMIREGGYNEQFF. The CDR3 DNA sequence: TGCATGATACGGGAGGGAGGATACAATGAGCAGTTCTTC.

This sequence joins TRBV6-1 and TRBJ2-3; TRBD1 is a possible D gene (6 bases). Trimming left V 8 bases short and J 1 base short, with 19 bases between. The CDR3 loop spans 16 amino acids. Germline V CDR1 and CDR2: MNHNS, SASEGT. The CDR3 protein is CASVGRARGGTDTQYF. The CDR3 nucleotides are TGTGCCAGCGTAGGGCGGGCCAGGGGCGGCACAGATACGCAGTATTTT.

This clonotype was seen a handful of times. The V call is TRBV20-1, the J call TRBJ2-7; the D call may be TRBD1 or TRBD2 (6 bases each). Germline CDR1 is DFQATT and CDR2 is SNEGSKA (reference sequence). V was cut by 6 bases and J by 4 bases, with 10 bases left in between. The CDR3 spans 11 residues. CDR3 amino acids: CSAGGTYEQYF. The CDR3 nucleotides read TGCAGTGCGGGCGGGACATACGAGCAGTACTTC.

This clonotype showed up many times. The genes are TRBV7-2 and TRBJ2-6; D remains unclear. This CDR3 comprises 11 residues. The germline V gene has CDR1 SGHTA and CDR2 FQGNSA. Trimming stripped 5 bases from V and 19 bases from J, with 15 bases between. Written as DNA, the CDR3 is TGTGCCAGCAGCACCCTTGGGCGGAATACTTTC. This sequence encodes CASSTLGRNTF.

This clonotype turned up a few times. The V call is TRBV20-1, the J call TRBJ1-2; D gene uncertain. Germline-derived CDR1 and CDR2 are DFQATT and SNEGSKA (reference sequence). The CDR3 totals 12 residues. V lost 3 bases to trimming and J lost 6 bases, with 11 bases between them. The CDR3 DNA is TGCAGTGCTAGCGGTCCCTTCCATGGCTACACCTTC. It yields the protein CSASGPFHGYTF.

The CDR3 spells CASSLGWATGELFF. As DNA, the CDR3 is TGTGCCAGCAGCTTAGGGTGGGCTACCGGGGAGCTGTTTTTT. The V gene is TRBV7-3, the J gene TRBJ2-2, with no clear D. The germline CDR1 and CDR2 sequences are SGHTA and FQGTGA. This CDR3 has 14 residues. Trimming cost V 2 bases and J 5 bases, with 9 bases left between them.

This clonotype was seen a few times. The DNA for the CDR3 is TGTGCCAGCAGCCAACCGGGACAGGGAACCGGGGAGCTGTTTTTT. It specifies CASSQPGQGTGELFF. The chain uses TRBV14 and TRBJ2-2; 9 bases line up with TRBD1. The CDR3 has 15 residues. V was pared by 2 bases and J by 5 bases, with 3 bases of the junction left unmatched. Germline loops: CDR1 SGHDN, CDR2 FVKESK.